This is a list of T cell receptor beta chains from one sample in a study of CD8 T cells in Susac syndrome. TCRdb used MiXCR to reprocess the immunoSEQ multiplex PCR reads, holding one entry per CDR3 protein. The sample records some 130,000 distinct CDR3 sequences, about 95% being singletons. Material: CD4+ T cells from PBMCs. These receptors originate from a human donor with multiple sclerosis. Each CDR3 is given with its conserved first and last residue. D genes are given only for firm matches. Not all rows give a size; the values are once, few, many and, for expanded clones, a class.

CDR3 length	D gene	J gene	V gene	clone size	CDR3 DNA	CDR3 protein
17	TRBD1	TRBJ1-4	TRBV7-2	NA	TGTGCCAGCAGCCGAGCCCCTGACAGGGTGGCTAATGAAAAACTGTTTTTT	CASSRAPDRVANEKLFF
16	TRBD1	TRBJ1-1	TRBV5-1	NA	TGCGCCAGCAGCCCGGTGACAGGGAGCCCGAGCACTGAAGCTTTCTTT	CASSPVTGSPSTEAFF
12	NA	TRBJ2-1	TRBV29-1	once	TGCAGCGTCGCCTATACGAGGGATGGGCAGTTCTTC	CSVAYTRDGQFF
17	TRBD2	TRBJ2-3	TRBV4-3	NA	TGCGCCAGCAGCCAAGATCGGAGCGGGGGGGCCCCAGATACGCAGTATTTT	CASSQDRSGGAPDTQYF
17	TRBD2	TRBJ2-1	TRBV29-1	once	TGCAGCGCCCCGGCGGGTAGCTTAGCGGGGACGTCAAATGAGCAGTTCTTC	CSAPAGSLAGTSNEQFF
15	NA	TRBJ1-4	TRBV19	NA	TGTGCCAGTAACCCGCGGGGGGGGGCGGCTGAAAAACTGTTTTTT	CASNPRGGAAEKLFF
14	TRBD1	TRBJ1-1	TRBV7-9	NA	TGTGCCAGCAGCTCGAACCAGGGGGGGACTGAAGCTTTCTTT	CASSSNQGGTEAFF
14	NA	TRBJ2-1	TRBV19	NA	TGTGCCAGTAGTATGGCTGTGGCCTACAATGAGCAGTTCTTC	CASSMAVAYNEQFF
11	NA	TRBJ2-3	TRBV20-1	NA	TGCAGTGCTAGCAGGGGTGATACGCAGTATTTT	CSASRGDTQYF
14	NA	TRBJ2-3	TRBV6-2/TRBV6-3	NA	TGTGCCAGCAGTTACGGGCAGAACACAGATACGCAGTATTTT	CASSYGQNTDTQYF
12	NA	TRBJ2-5	TRBV29-1	once	TGCAGCGTTGCCTCTGACTTGAAGACCCAGTACTTC	CSVASDLKTQYF
14	NA	TRBJ1-6	TRBV28	NA	TGTGCCACCACTATTGGACTGGCTAATTCACCCCTCCACTTT	CATTIGLANSPLHF
17	NA	TRBJ2-7	TRBV30	NA	TGTGCCTGGAGTGCCCGGGGAGCGGGTAGGAGTATCTACGAGCAGTACTTC	CAWSARGAGRSIYEQYF
16	NA	TRBJ2-4	TRBV7-9	NA	TGTGCCAGCAGCCCCACAGGGATCTTGACCAAAAACATTCAGTACTTC	CASSPTGILTKNIQYF
14	NA	TRBJ1-2	TRBV30	NA	TGTGCCTGGAGGGAATTGGGGCAGAACTATGGCTACACCTTC	CAWRELGQNYGYTF
15	TRBD1	TRBJ1-3	TRBV25-1	NA	TGTGCCAGCAGTGCATCCCCGACAGGGAGAAACACCATATATTTT	CASSASPTGRNTIYF
15	TRBD2	TRBJ2-1	TRBV7-2	once	TGTGCCAGCAGCTTTACGACTAGCGGGTACAATGAGCAGTTCTTC	CASSFTTSGYNEQFF
18	NA	TRBJ2-5	TRBV5-1	few	TGCGCCAGTTACCACAGGCAGGTCACCCGCGCGCCCGAAGAGACCCAGTACTTC	CASYHRQVTRAPEETQYF
17	TRBD2	TRBJ2-1	TRBV18	NA	TGTGCCAGCTCACCCCTAGCGGGGGAACTCTCCTACAATGAGCAGTTCTTC	CASSPLAGELSYNEQFF
10	NA	TRBJ2-7	TRBV6-2/TRBV6-3	NA	TGTGCCAGCAGTCACTACGAGCAGTACTTC	CASSHYEQYF
14	NA	TRBJ2-5	TRBV15	NA	TGTGCCACCAGCAGAGATACAGGGCAAGAGACCCAGTACTTC	CATSRDTGQETQYF
12	NA	TRBJ1-2	TRBV30	NA	TGTGCCTGGAAATGGCTGTTTACGGGCTACACCTTC	CAWKWLFTGYTF
14	NA	TRBJ1-1	TRBV6-5	NA	TGTGCCAGCAGCCGAGGACGGAGGAACACTGAAGCTTTCTTT	CASSRGRRNTEAFF
17	TRBD1	TRBJ1-2	TRBV6-5	NA	TGTGCCAGCAGTTACTCTGACACCGGGACAGGAGGGTATGGCTACACCTTC	CASSYSDTGTGGYGYTF
12	NA	TRBJ2-6	TRBV29-1	NA	TGCAGCGTTCACGAGGGGGCCAACGTCCTGACTTTC	CSVHEGANVLTF
13	NA	TRBJ1-1	TRBV5-6	NA	TGTGCCAGCAGCTTAGGGTGGGGCACTGAAGCTTTCTTT	CASSLGWGTEAFF
13	TRBD2	TRBJ2-3	TRBV30	NA	TGTGCCTGGAGTGCCTGGGGGGGGGATACGCAGTATTTT	CAWSAWGGDTQYF
16	NA	TRBJ1-6	TRBV27	NA	TGTGCCAGCAGAAGGACAGCGAGCTCCTATAATTCACCCCTCCACTTT	CASRRTASSYNSPLHF
13	NA	TRBJ1-2	TRBV11-2	few	TGTGCCAGCAGTCCACAGGGTAACTATGGCTACACCTTC	CASSPQGNYGYTF
16	TRBD1	TRBJ2-7	TRBV3-1	NA	TGTGCCAGCAGCCAAATCCCTGGGACAGGCTCTTACGAGCAGTACTTC	CASSQIPGTGSYEQYF
15	NA	TRBJ2-3	TRBV5-8	NA	TGTGCCAGCAGTTCGGGACCACCGGTGGCAGATACGCAGTATTTT	CASSSGPPVADTQYF
13	NA	TRBJ2-3	TRBV19	NA	TGTGCCAGTAGTCCAGACGGATCAGATACGCAGTATTTT	CASSPDGSDTQYF
16	NA	TRBJ2-3	TRBV27	NA	TGTGCCAGCAGTCCCCCCCGTAGGGGGTTCACAGATACGCAGTATTTT	CASSPPRRGFTDTQYF
13	NA	TRBJ2-7	TRBV6-1	NA	TGTGCCAGCAGTGAATCCCAGAGGAACGAGCAGTACTTC	CASSESQRNEQYF
15	NA	TRBJ1-2	TRBV18	NA	TGTGCCAGCTCACCACGAGAGGAACCTAACTATGGCTACACCTTC	CASSPREEPNYGYTF